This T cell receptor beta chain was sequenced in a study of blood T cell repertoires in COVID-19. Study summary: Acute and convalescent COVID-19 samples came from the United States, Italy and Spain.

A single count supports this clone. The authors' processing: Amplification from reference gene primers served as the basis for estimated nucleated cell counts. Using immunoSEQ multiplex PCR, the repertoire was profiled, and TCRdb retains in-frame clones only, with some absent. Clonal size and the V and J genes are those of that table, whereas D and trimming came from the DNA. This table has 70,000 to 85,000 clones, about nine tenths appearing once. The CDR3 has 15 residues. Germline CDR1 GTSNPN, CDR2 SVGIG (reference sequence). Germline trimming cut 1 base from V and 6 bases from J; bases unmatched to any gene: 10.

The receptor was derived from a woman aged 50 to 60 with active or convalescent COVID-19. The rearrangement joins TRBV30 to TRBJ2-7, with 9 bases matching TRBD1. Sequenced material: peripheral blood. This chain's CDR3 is CAWSDPPGQGLEQYF. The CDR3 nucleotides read TGTGCCTGGAGTGACCCCCCGGGACAGGGACTCGAGCAGTACTTC. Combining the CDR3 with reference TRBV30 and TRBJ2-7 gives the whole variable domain SQTIHQWPATLVQPVGSPLSLECTVEGTSNPNLYWYRQAAGRGLQLLFYSVGIGQISSEVPQNLSASRPQDRQFILSSKKLLLSDSGFYLCAWSDPPGQGLEQYFGPGTRLTVT.